This TCR beta chain was observed in a study of T cell changes during pregnancy in multiple sclerosis. Germline V gene lookup returns CDR1 SEHNR and CDR2 FQNEAQ (reference sequence). The CDR3 has 13 amino acids. V lost 5 bases to trimming and J lost 11 bases; unmatched junction nucleotides: 6. Some clones are missing from TCRdb's copy, which holds only in-frame ones; the method was immunoSEQ multiplex PCR. The sample holds about 36,000 clones, approximately 89% seen once. This receptor was obtained from a female donor with multiple sclerosis, enrolled in a pregnancy study. The material was CD8+ T cells from peripheral blood mononuclear cells, obtained in the third trimester of pregnancy. This chain joins TRBV7-9 and TRBJ2-7, with 13 bases fitting TRBD2. The CDR3 is CASSTSGRAGEYF. The CDR3 coding sequence is TGTGCCAGCAGCACTAGCGGGAGGGCCGGAGAGTACTTC.